This TCR beta chain was obtained from a study of T cells in Graves' hyperthyroidism and ophthalmopathy. Aged 18 to 65, the patients had hyperthyroidism that was newly diagnosed and had lasted under 2 months. Uncontrolled infection, other autoimmune disease, pregnancy or lactation barred patients from enrollment. Regions amplified from RNA transcripts were the TCR beta CDR3 regions. A set of HTBI primers served as the primers for a first-round RT-PCR of the TCR CDR3. TCRdb called the multiplex PCR reads again in MiXCR, with one record for every CDR3 protein. The sample holds roughly 580,000 distinct CDR3 sequences; roughly 13% are singletons and the top ten take more than 5%. Details on this clonotype: Antigen unknown.

This CDR3 region has 14 residues. V shed 1 base, J shed 5 bases, and the junction held 6 bases outside the gene matches. Germline V CDR1 and CDR2: SGDLS, YYNGEE. Broader study findings: Blood samples included most of the expanded thyroid clonotypes exceeding 0.001.

The sequence derives from a woman between 25 and 40 years old with Graves' hyperthyroidism that later progressed to Graves' ophthalmopathy. V gene TRBV9 combines with J gene TRBJ2-7; TRBD1 matches 7 bases. The sequencing input was blood. CDR3 DNA sequence: TGTGCCAGCAGCGTATCAGGGGGTGTTAACGAGCAGTACTTC. This encodes CASSVSGGVNEQYF.